This entry is about one T cell receptor beta chain. Sequencing was performed with immunoSEQ multiplex PCR; in TCRdb, only in-frame clones are kept and a portion is missing. The profile shows 10,000 to 15,000 clones, approximately 81% of them singletons. The CDR3 spans 15 residues. CDR1 and CDR2 (germline): SGHRS, YFSETQ. The V gene end was trimmed by 5 bases and the J gene end by 10 bases; junction bases not matched to a gene: 16. This sample was included in a study of T cell repertoires in ileal Crohn's disease. Across the study: Approximately 32% were active smokers at surgery; median disease duration was around 7.9 years. Thiopurines (around eleven) or anti-TNF agents (roughly 18) were given postoperatively to about half.

Regarding time point: neoterminal ileum biopsy at postoperative endoscopy, about 6 months after surgery. The sequenced sample consisted of ileal tissue. This chain connects TRBV5-1 to TRBJ1-1; the match to TRBD1 covers 8 bases. This clonotype originated in an adult with Crohn's disease. The CDR3 DNA sequence: TGCGCCAGCAGGTCGACAGGGGATCCGGATCGGGTAGCTTTCTTT. Residues: CASRSTGDPDRVAFF.